The next 27 T cell receptor beta chains were all read from a single sample in a study of shared clonotypes between healthy human individuals. Here immunoSEQ multiplex PCR was the method, and the copy in TCRdb shows in-frame clones only, minus some. The table has 2 million to 2.5 million clones, about 94% seen once. The sample was naive CD4+ T cells sorted from blood. The subset denotes: CD45RA+ positively selected. These receptors all stem from a man between 18 and 29 years old in good health.

The chain uses TRBV7-6 and TRBJ2-7; D unclear. Per the germline V gene, CDR1 is SGHVS and CDR2 is FNYEAQ. The CDR3 is made up of 17 amino acids. The V and J ends lost 2 bases and 4 bases respectively, with 21 bases between them. The CDR3 sequence is CASSLLPKGPTNYEQYF. In DNA, the CDR3 is TGTGCCAGCAGCTTATTACCTAAGGGCCCCACCAATTACGAGCAGTACTTC. The whole variable domain, filled in from reference TRBV7-6 and TRBJ2-7, reads GAGVSQSPRYKVTKRGQDVALRCDPISGHVSLYWYRQALGQGPEFLTYFNYEAQQDKSGLPNDRFSAERPEGSISTLTIQRTEQRDSAMYRCASSLLPKGPTNYEQYFGPGTRLTVT.

This chain joins TRBV18 and TRBJ2-7; TRBD1 matches at 8 bases. This CDR3 spans 16 amino acids. V lost 5 bases to trimming and J lost 2 bases; unmatched junction nucleotides: 11. Per germline, CDR1 KGHSH and CDR2 LQKENI. CDR3 sequence reads: CASSSTGESGAYEQYF. The CDR3 nucleotides read TGTGCCAGCTCATCGACAGGGGAGAGTGGTGCCTACGAGCAGTACTTC.

DNA for the CDR3: TGTGCCAGCAGTTTGACGGGACAGAAAGGGGATACGCAGTATTTT. It codes for CASSLTGQKGDTQYF. The chain links TRBV28 to TRBJ2-3; TRBD1 matches at 7 bases. CDR3 length equals 15 residues. J lost 6 bases, V lost 3 bases, and 9 bases had no gene match. Germline V lookup: CDR1 MDHEN, CDR2 SYDVKM.

The chain combines TRBV10-3 with TRBJ2-3; 9 bases line up with TRBD2. Trimming at V came to 7 bases and at J to 8 bases, leaving 16 bases not matched to a gene. The CDR3 runs to 16 residues. Germline lookup yields CDR1 ENHRY and CDR2 SYGVKD. The CDR3 DNA sequence: TGTGCCATCACAGAGGGAGCGGGGGGAGGAGTGACTACGCAGTATTTT. Encoded protein: CAITEGAGGGVTTQYF.

The chain couples TRBV5-1 to TRBJ1-2; D is undetermined. The ends were cut back, 5 bases at V and 0 bases at J, with 5 bases in the middle. The germline V gene encodes CDR1 SGHRS and CDR2 YFSETQ. This CDR3 contains 12 residues. In DNA, the CDR3 is TGCGCCAGCAGTAAGGCTAACTATGGCTACACCTTC. This codes for CASSKANYGYTF.

V gene TRBV6-6 combines with J gene TRBJ2-7; D is undetermined. CDR3 size: 14 residues. Trimming took 5 bases from V and 0 from J, leaving 11 bases between them. The germline V gene has CDR1 MNHNY and CDR2 SVGAGI (reference sequence). This chain's CDR3 is CASSQTGNSYEQYF. CDR3 DNA: TGTGCCAGCAGTCAAACGGGTAACTCCTACGAGCAGTACTTC.

This clone has just one count. The chain couples TRBV6-1 to TRBJ2-2; no firm D call. Trimming left V 10 bases short and J 2 bases short, with 14 bases between. Germline V gene data show CDR1 as MNHNS and CDR2 as SASEGT. The CDR3 spans 14 residues. Here the CDR3 DNA reads TGTGCCACCTCAGTGATACGTAACACCGGGGAGCTGTTTTTT. As protein: CATSVIRNTGELFF.

V is TRBV14 and J is TRBJ2-5; D gene unclear. Germline CDR1 SGHDN, CDR2 FVKESK. This CDR3 is 15 amino acids long. V lost 1 base to trimming and J lost 5 bases, with 14 bases between them. CDR3 coding DNA: TGTGCCAGCAGCCAAGTATCGCCCAGTAGGGAGACCCAGTACTTC. Amino acid sequence: CASSQVSPSRETQYF.

Here the CDR3 reads CASGKTGVGNIQYF. The DNA for the CDR3 is TGTGCCAGCGGAAAAACAGGGGTGGGAAACATTCAGTACTTC. The chain couples TRBV2 to TRBJ2-4; TRBD1 aligns across 7 bases. CDR3 size: 14 residues. V trimming: 8 bases; J trimming: 6 bases; junction bases outside the gene matches: 10. Germline assignment: CDR1 SNHLY and CDR2 FYNNEI.

Only one count was recorded for this clone. This chain connects TRBV4-1 to TRBJ2-1; 9 bases are shared with TRBD2. J gave up 4 bases and V 1 base, and 2 bases lay outside the gene matches. Germline values: CDR1 MGHRA, CDR2 YSYEKL. The CDR3 is 15 amino acids. CDR3 residues: CASSQALAGYNEQFF. The CDR3, as DNA: TGCGCCAGCAGCCAAGCCCTAGCGGGATACAATGAGCAGTTCTTC.

The chain carries TRBV19 and TRBJ1-2; perhaps TRBD1 as D (5 bases). Trimming took off 6 bases at V and 7 bases at J, with 21 bases between the two ends. CDR1 is LNHDA and CDR2 is SQIVND in the germline V gene (reference sequence). CDR3 length: 15 residues. The CDR3, as DNA: TGTGCCAGTAGCCCGAGGGGCGCCTGGGTGGTTGGCTACACCTTC. Amino acids: CASSPRGAWVVGYTF.

The gene calls are TRBV10-3 and TRBJ1-4; D ambiguous. The CDR3 totals 12 residues. The germline CDR1 and CDR2 sequences are ENHRY and SYGVKD. V shed 11 bases and J shed 7 bases, with 14 bases lying between them. CDR3 sequence (DNA): TGTGCCGCCGGCGGGTTCCGTGAAAAACTGTTTTTT. Residues: CAAGGFREKLFF.

The chain is built from TRBV11-2 and TRBJ1-1, with D maybe TRBD1 (6 bases). Germline V gene sequence: CDR1 SGHAT, CDR2 FQNNGV. The V and J ends lost 5 bases and 0 bases respectively, with 16 bases between them. The CDR3 is 16 amino acids. CDR3 amino acids: CASSLTGGSLNTEAFF. The CDR3 coding sequence is TGTGCCAGCAGCCTCACGGGGGGCAGCTTGAACACTGAAGCTTTCTTT.

The chain carries TRBV2 and TRBJ1-1; D unclear. With 6 bases removed from V and 1 base from J, the gap between germline ends came to 12 bases. Germline values: CDR1 SNHLY, CDR2 FYNNEI. There are 14 residues in the CDR3. The CDR3 is CASSVLETNTEAFF. As DNA, the CDR3 is TGTGCCAGCAGCGTCTTGGAGACGAACACTGAAGCTTTCTTT.

Notes on this clone: Other DNA sequences of this sample code for an identical CDR3. The gene calls are TRBV30 and TRBJ1-6; D is ambiguous. CDR3 length: 15 amino acids. The V and J ends lost 0 bases and 0 bases respectively, with 6 bases between them. From germline, CDR1 is GTSNPN and CDR2 SVGIG (reference sequence). CDR3: CAWSVQGSYNSPLHF. The CDR3 nucleotides are TGTGCCTGGAGTGTACAAGGCTCCTATAATTCACCCCTCCACTTT. Combining the CDR3 with reference TRBV30 and TRBJ1-6 gives the whole variable domain SQTIHQWPATLVQPVGSPLSLECTVEGTSNPNLYWYRQAAGRGLQLLFYSVGIGQISSEVPQNLSASRPQDRQFILSSKKLLLSDSGFYLCAWSVQGSYNSPLHFGNGTRLTVT.

This clone was recorded once. The chain employs TRBV28 and TRBJ2-3, with TRBD2 matching 8 bases. V dropped 2 bases and J dropped 5; count of bases not matched to a gene: 6. Looked up from germline, CDR1 is MDHEN and CDR2 is SYDVKM. The CDR3 extends over 15 amino acids. The CDR3 protein is CASSLVGGGLDTQYF. The CDR3 region has the DNA TGTGCCAGCAGTTTAGTGGGCGGGGGGCTAGATACGCAGTATTTT.

A few counts support this clone. The CDR3 DNA follows: TGTGCCAGCAGCTTAACAGGGGCCTATGGCTACACCTTC. Translating gives CASSLTGAYGYTF. This chain links TRBV7-9 with TRBJ1-2; 7 bases map to TRBD1. Germline CDR1 is SEHNR and CDR2 is FQNEAQ (reference sequence). The CDR3 has 13 residues. Trimming removed 2 bases from V and 4 bases from J; junction bases left unmatched: 1.

V gene TRBV11-2 combines with J gene TRBJ2-3; unclear D gene. The length of the CDR3 is 13 residues. The germline V and J ends were trimmed by 0 bases and 9 bases, with 10 bases remaining between them. Germline V gene lookup returns CDR1 SGHAT and CDR2 FQNNGV. CDR3 sequence (DNA): TGTGCCAGCAGCTTAGACCCGGGTGTGACGCAGTATTTT. This encodes CASSLDPGVTQYF.

J is TRBJ2-7 and V is TRBV6-5; TRBD1 aligns across 8 bases. The germline V gene encodes CDR1 MNHEY and CDR2 SVGAGI. CDR3 size: 16 residues. J was trimmed by 0 bases and V by 2 bases; bases with no gene match: 6. The CDR3 loop is CASSYDQGASSYEQYF. In DNA form, the CDR3 reads TGTGCCAGCAGTTACGACCAGGGGGCCTCCTCCTACGAGCAGTACTTC.

This chain joins TRBV7-2 and TRBJ2-7; TRBD2 matches 9 bases. This CDR3 is 15 amino acids long. Germline V gene data show CDR1 as SGHTA and CDR2 as FQGNSA. Trimming at V came to 6 bases and at J to 0 bases, leaving 6 bases not matched to a gene. CDR3 DNA: TGTGCCAGCAGAAAGCGGGGGGCCTCCTCCTACGAGCAGTACTTC. Protein product: CASRKRGASSYEQYF.

This clone was seen more than once but under ten times. The chain uses TRBV5-1 and TRBJ2-2; weak D call: TRBD1 (5 bases). CDR1 SGHRS and CDR2 YFSETQ come from the germline V gene. The CDR3 has 16 amino acids. Trimming took off 0 bases at V and 7 bases at J, with 16 bases between the two ends. DNA for the CDR3: TGCGCCAGCAGCTTGGGGACATCCGTCCGCGGCGGGGAGCTGTTTTTT. Protein: CASSLGTSVRGGELFF.

A remark on this clone: Other DNA sequences in this sample translate to the same CDR3. J is TRBJ2-7 and V is TRBV30; D is uncertain. The CDR3 consists of 11 residues. The germline V gene encodes CDR1 GTSNPN and CDR2 SVGIG (reference sequence). V lost 4 bases, J lost 1 base, and 5 bases lay in between. The CDR3 region has the DNA TGTGCCTGGACAGATTCCTACGAGCAGTACTTC. Its translation is CAWTDSYEQYF.

This clone occurred once. CDR3 in DNA: TGCGCCAGCAGCTTGGCGGGCAGCCCCCAAGAGACCCAGTACTTC. Encoded protein: CASSLAGSPQETQYF. This chain uses TRBV5-1 with TRBJ2-5, with unresolved D. Per the germline V gene, CDR1 is SGHRS and CDR2 is YFSETQ. V dropped 0 bases and J dropped 1 base, with 10 bases sitting between them. The CDR3 spans 15 residues.

The chain is built from TRBV9 and TRBJ2-7, with 8 bases lining up with TRBD2. Per germline, CDR1 SGDLS and CDR2 YYNGEE. With 1 base clipped from V and 0 bases from J, the junction kept 6 bases outside the gene matches. The CDR3 consists of 16 residues. CDR3 bases: TGTGCCAGCAGCGTAAACTCGGGAGGGAGCTCCTACGAGCAGTACTTC. Its translation: CASSVNSGGSSYEQYF.

The chain links TRBV6-1 to TRBJ2-1; 8 positions agree with TRBD2. Germline values: CDR1 MNHNS, CDR2 SASEGT. With 6 bases clipped from V and 4 bases from J, the junction kept 8 bases outside the gene matches. The length of the CDR3 is 15 residues. CDR3 residues: CASRALAGSYNEQFF. CDR3 sequence (DNA): TGTGCCAGCAGGGCCTTAGCGGGGTCTTACAATGAGCAGTTCTTC.

The CDR3 bases are TGTGCCAGCAGTGAATTGAGGGGGGAAACTGAAGCTTTCTTT. Amino acid sequence: CASSELRGETEAFF. The chain carries TRBV25-1 and TRBJ1-1; a possible D gene is TRBD1 (6 bases). This CDR3 spans 14 amino acids. The ends were cut back, 1 base at V and 5 bases at J, with 11 bases in the middle. From germline, CDR1 is MGHDK and CDR2 SYGVNS.

The chain recombines TRBV6-1 with TRBJ1-4; D remains unclear. The CDR3 totals 12 residues. Germline CDR1 and CDR2: MNHNS and SASEGT. V lost 7 bases and J 3 bases, leaving 6 bases between the germline ends. CDR3 amino acids: CASIGPNEKLFF. For the CDR3, the DNA is TGTGCCAGCATAGGGCCTAATGAAAAACTGTTTTTT.